This T cell receptor (beta chain) was obtained from a study of vaccination and CD4 T cells after COVID-19 (dated 2022 in TCRdb). With respect to the entire study: Every convalescent patient had a positive nasal swab PCR test for SARS-CoV-2, with mild disease in roughly ten patients and severe disease in one. In the convalescent cohort there were six males and four females, among whom were two Hispanic individuals, seven Caucasians, two Asians and one multiracial person. Two doses of either the Pfizer-BioNTech BNT162b2 vaccine (n=8) or the Moderna mRNA-1273 vaccine (n=2) were administered to participants. Post-COVID blood samples were collected from convalescent patients a median of roughly 100 days after diagnosis, with a range of about 30 to 180 days. Post-vaccine blood samples were taken a median of approximately 76 days after the second vaccine dose, with a range of about 14 to 241 days. Overlapping spike peptide pools from SARS-CoV-2 and from the common cold coronaviruses HCoV-NL63, HCoV-OC43 and HCoV-229E were used as culture stimuli. Control cultures received a CEFX viral epitope pool as the positive control, an HIV-1 Nef peptide pool as the negative control, or no peptide. In around ten COVID-19 convalescent patients and a handful of infection-naive healthy vaccine recipients, the spike-specific CD4+ TCR repertoire before mRNA vaccination was compared with the repertoire after mRNA vaccination. The paper as a whole reports these results and caveats: In convalescent patients, a median around 90% of post-vaccine SARS-CoV-2-reactive clones were detected only after vaccination, and vaccine-specific priming was suggested by this finding. The median number of SARS-CoV-2-reactive clonotypes rose from under 25 after infection to some 37 after vaccination, but the change was not significant. In convalescent patients, nearly all vaccine-specific clones (304 of 307) were found to be mono-reactive for SARS-CoV-2 spike rather than cross-reactive with common cold coronaviruses. Only a relatively small number of convalescent patients were included in the study, and early timepoints following natural infection were not analyzed.

About this clonotype: The specificity of this receptor is unknown. No base quality values were provided; no much bigger clone lies one nucleotide off.

V trim: 3 bases; J trim: 4 bases; unmatched bases: 7. The CDR3 sequence holds 16 residues, the cysteine and phenylalanine included. The read is trimmed to its CDR3 DNA, 48 bases read in frame from base 1. The germline V gene provides CDR1 SNHLY and CDR2 FYNNEI. The intended sense of this specimen's treatment or condition label: roughly 10-day PBMC culture with coronavirus spike peptide pools or control peptides (ViraFEST assay). The ViraFEST assay, used in the study, expanded antigen-specific T cells with peptide pools and then identified the expanded clonotypes through TCR sequencing. Positive SARS-CoV-2 PCR tests in the convalescent patients dated from March to December 2020, before Alpha, Beta and Delta variants emerged in the United States. Roughly 2.1 million PBMCs per well were cultured in IMDM with approximately 5% human AB serum and 8.5 to 10 IU/ml IL-2, plus 10 ug/ml peptide pools. Half of the culture medium was replaced with fresh IL-2-containing medium on days 3 and 7. After around 10 days of culture, CD4+ T cells were isolated by negative selection with the EasySep CD4+ T cell isolation kit. PBMCs were separated from whole blood using Ficoll-Paque Plus gradient centrifugation and then either used fresh or cryopreserved at -140C. In general, triplicate wells were set up for every culture condition.

The library was generated by PCR. DNA from cultured CD4+ T cells underwent TCR sequencing with the Oncomine TCR Beta short-read assay at the Johns Hopkins FTIC core. The QIAamp micro DNA kit was used to extract genomic DNA from the cultured CD4+ T cells. Oncomine TCR Beta libraries from cultured CD4+ T cells were pooled with unique dual indexes and sequenced on an Illumina iSeq 100. Concerning the study's data processing: Non-productive sequences were removed, and CDR3s not starting with C, not ending with F or W, or shorter than 7 amino acids were discarded. Antigen-specific clonotypes were identified using the MANAFEST web application through comparison of peptide-stimulated wells with reference and other culture wells. To be called positive, a clone needed an FDR below 0.05, an odds ratio above 5, and a productive frequency above 0.1% in at least two of three replicate wells. A clonotype was classed as cross-reactive if the clonotype showed significant expansion both in SARS-CoV-2 spike wells and in at least one common cold coronavirus spike condition. Similarity between CDR3 sequences was evaluated in R version 3.6.1 using Levenshtein distances (stringdist) and unrooted phylogenetic trees (ape). TCRdb redid the processing of the public reads, applying fastp at Q25 and MiXCR, and retained in-frame beta chains. Rows are unified per CDR3 protein, each entry keeping the most common DNA and genes. TCRdb's processing, not the authors' own work, is the source of the V and J calls. The sample data list some 10,000 distinct CDR3 sequences, and about 40% of these were observed just once. Under 25% of the sample rests with the top ten.

This sequence originates from a human donor who had recovered from COVID-19. The V and J segments used are TRBV2 and TRBJ2-2, with 8 middle bases fitting TRBD2. The sample was CD4+ T cells from blood, cultured in vitro. The CDR3 has the sequence CASSDRVAGSTGELFF. The bases are TGTGCCAGCAGTGACAGGGTAGCGGGGAGCACCGGGGAGCTGTTTTTT.